A single sample gave rise to the 25 T cell receptor beta chains below, sequenced in a study of shared clonotypes between healthy human individuals. The repertoire was sequenced with immunoSEQ multiplex PCR; TCRdb's copy has only in-frame clones and lacks some. The sample holds hundreds of thousands of clones, roughly 96% seen once. The naive CD8 subset, CD45RO-negative cells positively selected for CCR7, excluded terminally differentiated effector memory CD45RA+ cells. Sequencing was done on a sample of naive CD8+ T cells sorted from blood. Receptors were obtained from a woman aged 25 to 45 in good health.

The chain couples TRBV29-1 to TRBJ1-2; tentative D call: TRBD1 (5 bases). This CDR3 comprises 14 residues. The V gene lost 6 bases and the J gene lost 0 bases, with 14 bases spanning the gap. Germline loops: CDR1 SQVTM, CDR2 ANQGSEA. The CDR3 spells CSVSGTASNYGYTF. CDR3 nucleotide sequence: TGCAGCGTCTCCGGGACGGCCTCTAACTATGGCTACACCTTC.

The rearrangement uses TRBV11-2 and TRBJ2-1; D might be TRBD2 (5 bases). The ends were cut back, 1 base at V and 5 bases at J, with 15 bases in the middle. The length of the CDR3 is 16 residues. From germline, CDR1 is SGHAT and CDR2 FQNNGV. The CDR3 loop is CASSLGTLTRDNEQFF. DNA for the CDR3: TGTGCCAGCAGCTTAGGGACTCTTACACGGGACAATGAGCAGTTCTTC. Supplemented by reference TRBV11-2 and TRBJ2-1, the full variable domain reads EAGVAQSPRYKIIEKRQSVAFWCNPISGHATLYWYQQILGQGPKLLIQFQNNGVVDDSQLPKDRFSAERLKGVDSTLKIQPAKLEDSAVYLCASSLGTLTRDNEQFFGPGTRLTVL.

This sequence joins TRBV13 and TRBJ2-3; the D is unclear. V shed 5 bases and J shed 2 bases, with 14 bases lying between them. This CDR3 is 15 amino acids long. From germline, CDR1 is PRHDT and CDR2 FYEKMQ (reference sequence). The CDR3 bases are TGTGCCAGCAGCCCGTTCGGTGGGGACACAGATACGCAGTATTTT. As protein: CASSPFGGDTDTQYF.

The genes are TRBV5-6 and TRBJ1-1; D gene uncertain. Trimming left V 1 base short and J 1 base short, with 5 bases between. There are 13 residues in the CDR3. CDR1 is SGHDT, CDR2 YYEEEE, per germline. CDR3 nucleotides: TGTGCCAGCAGCTTGTTTAAGAACACTGAAGCTTTCTTT. Translating it yields CASSLFKNTEAFF.

The chain combines TRBV28 with TRBJ2-3, with 9 bases fitting TRBD1. The CDR3 is 15 amino acids. The J segment lost 3 bases and the V segment lost 7 bases, leaving 8 bases of the junction unmatched. Germline CDR1 MDHEN, CDR2 SYDVKM. CDR3 loop: CASTPPDRGTDTQYF. The CDR3 bases are TGTGCCAGCACCCCTCCTGACAGGGGGACAGATACGCAGTATTTT.

The chain employs TRBV2 and TRBJ2-7; 14 bases map to TRBD2. V lost 4 bases and J lost 0; bases outside the gene matches: 5. CDR1 and CDR2 (germline): SNHLY, FYNNEI. This CDR3 has 17 amino acids. The CDR3 is CASSGRLAGGTSYEQYF. CDR3 in DNA: TGTGCCAGCAGTGGCAGACTAGCGGGAGGGACCTCCTACGAGCAGTACTTC.

The chain joins TRBV12-1 to TRBJ1-1; the D call in the table, TRBD1, was not verified against the DNA. TRBV12-1 is flagged as a pseudogene. CDR3 length equals 12 residues. DNA for the CDR3: TGTGCCAGCAGTTACAGGGCCACTGAAGCTTTCTTT. Translated, it gives CASSYRATEAFF.

This chain connects TRBV9 to TRBJ2-7, with TRBD2 matching 7 bases. The CDR3 totals 16 residues. Germline-derived CDR1 and CDR2 are SGDLS and YYNGEE. After removal of 4 bases from V and 6 bases from J, the junction contained 16 bases not matched to a gene. CDR3 protein: CASSSPSRGSSVEQYF. CDR3 coding DNA: TGTGCCAGCAGCTCTCCTAGTCGCGGGAGCTCAGTCGAGCAGTACTTC.

The chain joins TRBV29-1 to TRBJ2-1, with a weak D call TRBD1 (5 bases). V lost 5 bases and J 5 bases, leaving 13 bases between the germline ends. CDR3 length equals 13 residues. Germline V gene data show CDR1 as SQVTM and CDR2 as ANQGSEA. CDR3 sequence reads: CSVQGPENNEQFF. DNA for the CDR3: TGCAGCGTTCAGGGCCCAGAGAACAATGAGCAGTTCTTC.

This chain joins TRBV13 and TRBJ2-7, with 13 bases lining up with TRBD2. Germline values: CDR1 PRHDT, CDR2 FYEKMQ (reference sequence). CDR3 length: 15 amino acids. J lost 5 bases, V lost 5 bases, and 6 bases had no gene match. CDR3 sequence (DNA): TGTGCCAGCAGCCCTCGGACTAGCGGGAGTCACGAGCAGTACTTC. This codes for CASSPRTSGSHEQYF.

This clone was seen only a few times. The rearrangement uses TRBV27 and TRBJ1-1; weak D call: TRBD1 (5 bases). V was cut by 8 bases and J by 5 bases, with 15 bases left in between. CDR3 length equals 13 residues. From germline, CDR1 is MNHEY and CDR2 SMNVEV (reference sequence). CDR3 in DNA: TGTGCCAGCTGGGGCCCGGGGAGGACTGAAGCTTTCTTT. It yields the protein CASWGPGRTEAFF.

CDR3 region: CASSLLVDLLSNQPQHF. The CDR3 DNA follows: TGTGCCAGCAGTTTGTTAGTGGATCTCCTTAGCAATCAGCCCCAGCATTTT. This sequence joins TRBV27 and TRBJ1-5; D not resolved. Germline CDR1 and CDR2: MNHEY and SMNVEV (reference sequence). V was clipped by 3 bases and J by 0 bases, with 15 bases between them. This CDR3 has 17 amino acids.

The chain links TRBV5-4 to TRBJ2-1; D gene uncertain. The CDR3 spans 15 residues. V was clipped by 0 bases and J by 7 bases, with 14 bases between them. Germline V CDR1 and CDR2: SGHNT, YYREEE (reference sequence). This chain's CDR3 is CASSLGQIPSNEQFF. The CDR3 region has the DNA TGTGCCAGCAGCTTGGGGCAGATTCCATCTAATGAGCAGTTCTTC.

CDR3 DNA sequence: TGTGCCAGCAGCGAACGGTTCGGTTACGAGCAGTACTTC. As protein: CASSERFGYEQYF. The chain uses TRBV9 and TRBJ2-7; no clear D gene. V was cut by 3 bases and J by 4 bases, with 11 bases left in between. The CDR3 spans 13 residues. CDR1 is SGDLS and CDR2 is YYNGEE in the germline V gene.

About this clone: Distinct nucleotide sequences in the sample also encode this CDR3. The rearrangement uses TRBV27 and TRBJ2-3; no clear D. Trimming took off 5 bases at V and 1 base at J, with 4 bases between the two ends. The CDR3 is 12 amino acids. Germline V gene lookup returns CDR1 MNHEY and CDR2 SMNVEV (reference sequence). CDR3 protein: CASSPGTDTQYF. For the CDR3, the DNA is TGTGCCAGCAGTCCGGGCACAGATACGCAGTATTTT.

This rearrangement joins TRBV7-3 to TRBJ1-5; D gene ambiguous. V lost 0 bases and J lost 6, with 12 bases in between. Germline V lookup: CDR1 SGHTA, CDR2 FQGTGA. This CDR3 has 15 residues. DNA of the CDR3: TGTGCCAGCAGCTTAACGGGAGGGTGGGGTCAGCCCCAGCATTTT. Its translation: CASSLTGGWGQPQHF.

The genes are TRBV2 and TRBJ2-7, with 7 bases identical to TRBD2. Unmatched junction bases numbered 8, after V lost 5 bases and J lost 4 bases. The CDR3 covers 14 residues. Germline CDR1 and CDR2: SNHLY and FYNNEI. CDR3 in DNA: TGTGCCAGCAGTATCGGACTAGTCCCTTACGAGCAGTACTTC. Protein: CASSIGLVPYEQYF.

The chain is built from TRBV11-2 and TRBJ2-1, with D perhaps given as TRBD1 or TRBD2 (6 bases each). The CDR3 extends over 14 amino acids. From germline, CDR1 is SGHAT and CDR2 FQNNGV. V lost 8 bases and J 4 bases, leaving 15 bases between the germline ends. The CDR3 protein is CASVPEGVYNEQFF. The CDR3 nucleotides are TGTGCCAGCGTTCCGGAGGGGGTATACAATGAGCAGTTCTTC.

The rearrangement links TRBV10-1 to TRBJ2-6; D call uncertain. V gave up 9 bases and J gave up 0 bases, with 6 bases separating them. Germline CDR1 WNHNN, CDR2 SYGVQD (reference sequence). CDR3 length: 13 amino acids. The CDR3 sequence: CARRSSGANVLTF. CDR3 DNA sequence: TGCGCCAGGAGAAGCTCTGGGGCCAACGTCCTGACTTTC.

This chain joins TRBV6-1 and TRBJ2-5; D is perhaps TRBD1 (6 bases). Germline-derived CDR1 and CDR2 are MNHNS and SASEGT. The V end lost 5 bases, the J end lost 1 base, and 14 bases lay between the germline ends. This CDR3 is built from 15 residues. The CDR3 nucleotides read TGTGCCAGCAGTACCTTAAGGACAGCCCAAGAGACCCAGTACTTC. Its protein product is CASSTLRTAQETQYF.

The rearrangement links TRBV15 to TRBJ2-1, with 8 bases matching TRBD2. The CDR3 is 16 residues long. The germline V gene encodes CDR1 LNHNV and CDR2 YYDKDF (reference sequence). With 0 bases clipped from V and 3 bases from J, the junction kept 4 bases outside the gene matches. The CDR3 DNA sequence: TGTGCCACCAGCAGAGATCCACTAGCGGTCTACAATGAGCAGTTCTTC. Its translation: CATSRDPLAVYNEQFF.

The V call is TRBV27, the J call TRBJ2-1; 12 nucleotides line up with TRBD2. Trimming took 4 bases from V and 9 from J; bases not matched to a gene: 16. The germline gives CDR1 MNHEY, CDR2 SMNVEV (reference sequence). The CDR3 covers 18 residues. In DNA form, the CDR3 reads TGTGCCAGCAGTTCGGGTGGACTAGCGGGAAGGCTTCTCGCTGAGCAGTTCTTC. Translated, it gives CASSSGGLAGRLLAEQFF.

This chain joins TRBV4-1 and TRBJ2-1, with 8 bases that match TRBD2. This CDR3 comprises 14 residues. In germline, CDR1 is MGHRA, CDR2 YSYEKL. Trimming took 5 bases from V and 8 from J; bases not matched to a gene: 8. The CDR3 DNA reads as TGCGCCAGCAGCTCCCCGACTAGCGCCCATGAGCAGTTCTTC. Translated, it gives CASSSPTSAHEQFF.

This sequence joins TRBV28 and TRBJ2-5; D ambiguous. V was clipped by 6 bases and J by 2 bases, with 31 bases between them. Per the germline V gene, CDR1 is MDHEN and CDR2 is SYDVKM. The CDR3 spans 20 residues. The CDR3 reads CASSHPSGRENSREQETQYF. The DNA of the CDR3 is TGTGCCAGCAGCCACCCCTCGGGCAGAGAAAACTCCCGAGAACAAGAGACCCAGTACTTC.

V gene TRBV7-9 combines with J gene TRBJ2-2; D gene ambiguous. The germline gives CDR1 SEHNR, CDR2 FQNEAQ (reference sequence). Trimming took 0 bases from V and 6 from J, leaving 11 bases between them. The CDR3 is 15 residues long. Written as DNA, the CDR3 is TGTGCCAGCAGCTTAGCGGGAAGGGTGTCCGGGGAGCTGTTTTTT. Translation: CASSLAGRVSGELFF. Full variable domain (rest looked up from reference TRBV7-9 and TRBJ2-2): DTGVSQNPRHKITKRGQNVTFRCDPISEHNRLYWYRQTLGQGPEFLTYFQNEAQLEKSRLLSDRFSAERPKGSFSTLEIQRTEQGDSAMYLCASSLAGRVSGELFFGEGSRLTVL.